This T cell receptor (beta chain) comes out of a study of OX40 agonist ivuxolimab in advanced cancers. Study overall: At doses from 0.01 to 10 mg/kg, patients were given intravenous ivuxolimab every 2 weeks. A mean age of 60 years, range about 23 to 90, was recorded, and approximately 85% were male. Broader study findings: Clonal expansion in partial responders at 0.1-3.0 mg/kg ranked among the lowest.

For this clone: Its cognate antigen is unknown.

This CDR3 contains 14 residues. V shed 5 bases and J shed 6 bases, with 16 bases lying between them. Germline values: CDR1 MNHEY, CDR2 SMNVEV (reference sequence). The table came from immunoSEQ multiplex PCR; TCRdb's copy has only in-frame clones and leaves some out. Among under 55,000 clones listed, more than 80% were seen once. Sequenced material: CD4+ or CD8+ T cells sorted from blood, taken in a trial of the OX40 agonist ivuxolimab. This TCR came from an adult with an advanced solid tumor such as melanoma, head and neck, liver or kidney cancer. The chain combines TRBV27 with TRBJ1-2; tentatively, D is TRBD1 (6 bases). CDR3 in DNA: TGTGCCAGCAGTGCCTCGACAGGTTTTCATGGCTACACCTTC. It yields the protein CASSASTGFHGYTF.